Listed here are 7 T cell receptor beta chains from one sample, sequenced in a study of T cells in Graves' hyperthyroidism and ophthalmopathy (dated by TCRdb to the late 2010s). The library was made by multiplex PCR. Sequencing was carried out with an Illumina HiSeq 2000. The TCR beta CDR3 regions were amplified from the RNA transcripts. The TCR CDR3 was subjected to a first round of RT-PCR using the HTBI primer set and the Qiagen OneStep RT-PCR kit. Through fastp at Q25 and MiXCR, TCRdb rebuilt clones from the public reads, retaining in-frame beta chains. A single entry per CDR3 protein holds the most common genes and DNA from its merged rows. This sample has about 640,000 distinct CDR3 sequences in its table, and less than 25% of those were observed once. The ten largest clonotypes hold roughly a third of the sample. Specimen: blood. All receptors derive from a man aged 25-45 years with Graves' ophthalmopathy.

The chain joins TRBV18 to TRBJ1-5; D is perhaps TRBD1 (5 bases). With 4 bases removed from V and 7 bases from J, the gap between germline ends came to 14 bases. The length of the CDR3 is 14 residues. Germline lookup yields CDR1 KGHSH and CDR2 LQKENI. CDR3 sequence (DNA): TGTGCCAGCTCACTGTACAAGGACACACAGCCCCAGCATTTT. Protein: CASSLYKDTQPQHF.

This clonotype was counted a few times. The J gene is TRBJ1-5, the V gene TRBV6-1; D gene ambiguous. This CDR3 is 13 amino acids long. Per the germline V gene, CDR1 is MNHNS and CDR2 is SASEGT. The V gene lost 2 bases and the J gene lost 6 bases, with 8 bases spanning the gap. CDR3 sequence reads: CASSESFFQPQHF. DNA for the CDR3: TGTGCCAGCAGTGAAAGTTTTTTTCAGCCCCAGCATTTT.

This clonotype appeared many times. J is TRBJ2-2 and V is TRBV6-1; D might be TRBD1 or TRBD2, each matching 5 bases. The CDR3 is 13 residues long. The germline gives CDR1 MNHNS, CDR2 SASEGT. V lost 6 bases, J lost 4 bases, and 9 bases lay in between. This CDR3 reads CASRGELTGELFF. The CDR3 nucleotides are TGTGCCAGCAGGGGGGAGCTCACCGGGGAGCTGTTTTTT.

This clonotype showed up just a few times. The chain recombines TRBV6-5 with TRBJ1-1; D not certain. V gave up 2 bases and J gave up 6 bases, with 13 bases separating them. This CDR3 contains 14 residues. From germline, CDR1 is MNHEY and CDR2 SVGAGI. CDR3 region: CASSYRSGRAEAFF. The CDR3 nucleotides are TGTGCCAGCAGTTACCGTTCGGGTAGGGCTGAAGCTTTCTTT.

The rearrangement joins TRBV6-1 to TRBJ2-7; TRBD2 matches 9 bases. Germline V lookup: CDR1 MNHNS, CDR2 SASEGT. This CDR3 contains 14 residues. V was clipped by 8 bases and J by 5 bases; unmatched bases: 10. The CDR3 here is CASDGGRARDEQYF. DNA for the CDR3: TGTGCCAGCGACGGCGGGAGGGCCCGGGACGAGCAGTACTTC.

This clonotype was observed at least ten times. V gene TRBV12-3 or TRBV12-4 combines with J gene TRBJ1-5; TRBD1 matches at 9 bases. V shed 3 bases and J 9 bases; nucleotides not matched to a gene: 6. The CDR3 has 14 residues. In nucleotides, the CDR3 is TGTGCCAGCAGTTTGACAGGACAGGGGCTGCCCCAGCATTTT. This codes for CASSLTGQGLPQHF.

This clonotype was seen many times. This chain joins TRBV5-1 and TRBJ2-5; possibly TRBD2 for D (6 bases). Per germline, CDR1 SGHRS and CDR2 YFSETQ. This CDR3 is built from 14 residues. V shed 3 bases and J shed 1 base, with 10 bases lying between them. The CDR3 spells CASSWRDGQETQYF. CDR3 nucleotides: TGCGCCAGCAGCTGGCGGGACGGCCAAGAGACCCAGTACTTC.